This T cell receptor (beta chain) was recovered during a study of blood T cells in healthy people across ages. Alongside a J-beta primer mix, a sample-barcoded 5' primer served in a second PCR lasting roughly 7 to 12 cycles. Via MiXCR, TCRdb re-called the 5' RACE reads, giving one row per CDR3 protein. The table lists about 1.8 million distinct CDR3 sequences, roughly 52% of them singletons. This clonotype occurred a few times. Its antigen is not known. Study-level points and caveats: There were more naive CD4+ cells and higher diversity in long-lived donors than in aged donors.

The CDR3 loop spans 14 amino acids. Germline-derived CDR1 and CDR2 are MNHEY and SMNVEV (reference sequence). Trimming pared 5 bases from V and 6 bases from J, leaving 15 bases between. This receptor was identified in a woman aged 40 to 50 in good health. The sequenced material came from blood. This chain joins TRBV27 and TRBJ2-3, with TRBD2 as a possible D gene (6 bases). The CDR3 nucleotides read TGTGCCAGCAGTCCGGGACTGAGATACGATACGCAGTATTTT. It translates to CASSPGLRYDTQYF.